This TCR beta chain was retrieved from a study of OX40 agonist ivuxolimab in advanced cancers. Across the whole study: Of mixed ages from about 20 to 90 and averaging roughly 60 years, the group was around 78% male.

Assay used: immunoSEQ multiplex PCR; TCRdb lists only in-frame clones, some missing. The data contain under 35,000 clones, 82% of them singletons. Comment on this clone: Antigen: not known.

Exclusion of a patient followed from autoimmune disease history or systemic immunosuppression. The CDR3 extends over 14 amino acids. In germline, CDR1 is MNHNY, CDR2 SVGAGI (reference sequence). Trimming shortened V by 5 bases and J by 3 bases, and 14 bases separated the two germline ends. Study-wide findings and caveats: Compared with others, partial responders at 0.1-3.0 mg/kg displayed clonal expansion among the lowest. Undetermined was the antigen specificity of the expanded peripheral T cells.

The receptor's source is an adult with an advanced solid tumor such as melanoma, head and neck, liver or kidney cancer. V usage is TRBV6-6 and J usage is TRBJ2-7, with a tentative D call TRBD2 (6 bases). This material consisted of CD4+ or CD8+ T cells sorted from blood, taken in a trial of the OX40 agonist ivuxolimab. The CDR3 DNA reads as TGTGCCAGCAGTCCAGGGACTGCAGGCTACGAGCAGTACTTC. Translation gives CASSPGTAGYEQYF.